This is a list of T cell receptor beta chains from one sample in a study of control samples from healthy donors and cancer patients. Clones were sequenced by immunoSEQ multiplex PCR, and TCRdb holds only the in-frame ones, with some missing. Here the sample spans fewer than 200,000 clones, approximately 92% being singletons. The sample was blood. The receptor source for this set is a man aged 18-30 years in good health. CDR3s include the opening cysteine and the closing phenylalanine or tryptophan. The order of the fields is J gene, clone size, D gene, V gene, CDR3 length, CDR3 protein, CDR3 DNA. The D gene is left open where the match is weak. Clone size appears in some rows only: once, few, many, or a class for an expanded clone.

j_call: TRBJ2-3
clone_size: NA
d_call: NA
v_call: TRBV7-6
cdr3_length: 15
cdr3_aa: CASSPYLGRTDTQYF
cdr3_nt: TGTGCCAGCAGCCCATACCTTGGCAGGACAGATACGCAGTATTTT

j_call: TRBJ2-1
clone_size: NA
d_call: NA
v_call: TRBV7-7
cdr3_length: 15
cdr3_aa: CASSLSLDFYNEQFF
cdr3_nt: TGTGCCAGCAGCTTATCCCTAGACTTCTACAATGAGCAGTTCTTC

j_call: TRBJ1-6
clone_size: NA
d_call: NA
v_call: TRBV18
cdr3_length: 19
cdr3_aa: CASSPPGPDPWISDSPLHF
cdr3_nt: TGTGCCAGCTCACCACCCGGACCGGACCCTTGGATAAGTGATTCACCCCTCCACTTT

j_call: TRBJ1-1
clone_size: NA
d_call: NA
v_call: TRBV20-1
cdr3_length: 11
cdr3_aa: CSAQGGTEAFF
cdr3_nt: TGCAGTGCCCAGGGCGGCACTGAAGCTTTCTTT

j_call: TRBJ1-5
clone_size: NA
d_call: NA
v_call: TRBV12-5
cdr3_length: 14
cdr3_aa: CASGPGQLYQPQHF
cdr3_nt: TGTGCTAGTGGCCCGGGACAATTGTATCAGCCCCAGCATTTT

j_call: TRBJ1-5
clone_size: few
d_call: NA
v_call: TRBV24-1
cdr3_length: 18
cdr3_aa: CATSSAPDRWGGNQPQHF
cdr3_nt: TGTGCCACCAGCTCGGCCCCTGACAGGTGGGGAGGCAATCAGCCCCAGCATTTT

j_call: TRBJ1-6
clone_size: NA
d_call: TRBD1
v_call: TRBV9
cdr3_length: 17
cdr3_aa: CASSPYRQGVGNSPLHF
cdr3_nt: TGTGCCAGCAGCCCGTACAGACAGGGAGTTGGTAATTCACCCCTCCACTTT

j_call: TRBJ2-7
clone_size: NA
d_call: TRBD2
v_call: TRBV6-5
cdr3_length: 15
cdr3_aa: CASRLLRTSSYEQYF
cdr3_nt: TGTGCCAGCAGGCTTTTACGGACTAGCTCCTACGAGCAGTACTTC

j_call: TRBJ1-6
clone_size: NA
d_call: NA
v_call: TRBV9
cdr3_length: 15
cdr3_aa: CASSAGQTYNSPLHF
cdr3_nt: TGTGCCAGCAGCGCCGGACAGACCTATAATTCACCCCTCCACTTT

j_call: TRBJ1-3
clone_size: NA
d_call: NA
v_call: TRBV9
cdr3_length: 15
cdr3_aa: CANSVDIGSGNTIYF
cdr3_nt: TGTGCCAACAGCGTAGATATAGGCTCTGGAAACACCATATATTTT

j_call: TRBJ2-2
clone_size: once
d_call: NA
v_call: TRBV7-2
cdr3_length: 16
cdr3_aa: CASSPGGAGNTGELFF
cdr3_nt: TGTGCCAGCAGCCCCGGGGGAGCGGGGAACACCGGGGAGCTGTTTTTT

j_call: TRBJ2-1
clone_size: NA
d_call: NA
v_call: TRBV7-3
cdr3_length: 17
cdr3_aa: CASSLTVGGPPYNEQFF
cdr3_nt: TGTGCCAGCAGCTTAACGGTGGGGGGGCCCCCTTACAATGAGCAGTTCTTC

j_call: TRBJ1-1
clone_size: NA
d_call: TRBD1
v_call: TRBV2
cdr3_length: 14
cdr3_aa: CASNPGQVNTEAFF
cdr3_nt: TGTGCCAGCAATCCGGGACAGGTGAACACTGAAGCTTTCTTT

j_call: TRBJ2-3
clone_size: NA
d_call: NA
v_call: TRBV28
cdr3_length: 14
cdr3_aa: CASSLQGLGDTQYF
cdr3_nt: TGTGCCAGCAGTTTGCAGGGGTTGGGAGATACGCAGTATTTT

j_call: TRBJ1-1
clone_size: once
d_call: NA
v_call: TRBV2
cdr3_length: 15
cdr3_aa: CASSDGTLRGTEAFF
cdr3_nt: TGTGCCAGCAGTGATGGGACCCTCAGGGGCACTGAAGCTTTCTTT

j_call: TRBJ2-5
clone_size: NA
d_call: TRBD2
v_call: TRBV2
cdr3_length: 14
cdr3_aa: CASRGDYTPETQYF
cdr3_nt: TGTGCCAGCAGGGGGGACTACACCCCCGAGACCCAGTACTTC

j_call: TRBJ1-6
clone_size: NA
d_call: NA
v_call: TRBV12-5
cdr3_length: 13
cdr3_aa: CASGPEGRSPLHF
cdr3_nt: TGTGCTAGTGGTCCCGAGGGGCGTTCACCCCTCCACTTT

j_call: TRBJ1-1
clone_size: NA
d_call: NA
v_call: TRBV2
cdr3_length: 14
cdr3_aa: CASPGGRVVPEAFF
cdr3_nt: TGTGCCAGCCCAGGAGGCAGGGTCGTACCTGAAGCTTTCTTT

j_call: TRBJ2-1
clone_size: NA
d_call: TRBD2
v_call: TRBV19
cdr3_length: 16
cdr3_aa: CASSTSTSGGAGEQFF
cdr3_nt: TGTGCCAGTAGTACCTCGACTAGCGGGGGGGCCGGCGAGCAGTTCTTC

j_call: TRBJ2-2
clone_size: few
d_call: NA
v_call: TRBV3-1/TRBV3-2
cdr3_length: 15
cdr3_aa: CASTPGGLNTGELFF
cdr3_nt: TGTGCCAGCACACCCGGGGGCCTCAACACCGGGGAGCTGTTTTTT

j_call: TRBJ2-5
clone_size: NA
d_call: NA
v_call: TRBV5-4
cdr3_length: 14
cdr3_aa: CASRAGTLEGTQYF
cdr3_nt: TGTGCCAGCAGGGCCGGGACCCTCGAGGGGACCCAGTACTTC

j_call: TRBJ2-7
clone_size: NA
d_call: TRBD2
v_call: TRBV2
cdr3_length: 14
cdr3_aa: CASNSRGGLYEQYF
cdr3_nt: TGTGCCAGCAATTCGCGGGGGGGCCTCTACGAGCAGTACTTC

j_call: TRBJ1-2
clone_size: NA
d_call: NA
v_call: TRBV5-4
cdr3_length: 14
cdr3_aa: CASTTETGAYGYTF
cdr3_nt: TGTGCCAGCACCACCGAGACAGGTGCCTATGGCTACACCTTC

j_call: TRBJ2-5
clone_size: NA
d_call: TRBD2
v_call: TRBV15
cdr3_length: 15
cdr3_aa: CATSPLAGGIKTQYF
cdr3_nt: TGTGCCACCAGCCCCCTAGCGGGGGGGATAAAGACCCAGTACTTC

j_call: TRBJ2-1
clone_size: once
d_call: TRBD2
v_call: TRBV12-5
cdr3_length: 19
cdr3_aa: CASGSSPGLAGGKYNEQFF
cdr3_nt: TGTGCTAGTGGTTCCAGTCCCGGACTAGCGGGGGGAAAGTACAATGAGCAGTTCTTC

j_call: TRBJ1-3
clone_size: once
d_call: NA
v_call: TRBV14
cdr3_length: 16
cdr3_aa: CASSPGGRTSGNTIYF
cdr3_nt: TGTGCCAGCAGCCCCGGGGGGAGAACCTCTGGAAACACCATATATTTT

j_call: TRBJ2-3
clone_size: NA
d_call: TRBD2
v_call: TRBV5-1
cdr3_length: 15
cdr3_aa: CASGLAGGLTDTQYF
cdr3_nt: TGCGCCAGCGGCCTAGCGGGGGGACTCACAGATACGCAGTATTTT

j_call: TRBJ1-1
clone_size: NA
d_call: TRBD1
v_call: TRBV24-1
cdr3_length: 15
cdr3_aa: CATSDPTGNSAEAFF
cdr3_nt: TGTGCCACCAGTGACCCGACAGGGAATAGTGCTGAAGCTTTCTTT

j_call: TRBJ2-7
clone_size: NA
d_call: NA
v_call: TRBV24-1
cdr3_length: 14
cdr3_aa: CATSDPRSSDEQYF
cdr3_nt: TGTGCCACCAGTGATCCCCGTAGTTCGGACGAGCAGTACTTC

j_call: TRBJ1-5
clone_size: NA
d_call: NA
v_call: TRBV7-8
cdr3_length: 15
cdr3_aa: CASSLRPGSNQPQHF
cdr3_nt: TGTGCCAGCAGCTTAAGGCCAGGGAGCAATCAGCCCCAGCATTTT

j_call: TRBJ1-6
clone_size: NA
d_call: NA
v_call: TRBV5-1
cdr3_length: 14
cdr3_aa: CASSFGSPDSPLHF
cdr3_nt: TGCGCCAGCAGCTTCGGGTCGCCAGACTCACCCCTCCACTTT

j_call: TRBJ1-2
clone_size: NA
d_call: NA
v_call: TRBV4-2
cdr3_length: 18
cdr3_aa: CASSREYRGGGLGGGYTF
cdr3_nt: TGTGCCAGCAGCCGCGAGTACCGGGGGGGAGGCCTCGGGGGTGGCTACACCTTC

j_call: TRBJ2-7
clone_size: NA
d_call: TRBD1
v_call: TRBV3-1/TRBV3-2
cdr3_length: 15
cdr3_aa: CASSQRPGQSYEQYF
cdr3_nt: TGTGCCAGCAGCCAGAGACCGGGACAGTCCTACGAGCAGTACTTC

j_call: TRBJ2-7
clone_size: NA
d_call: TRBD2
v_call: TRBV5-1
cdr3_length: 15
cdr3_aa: CASSLTTSGLYEQYF
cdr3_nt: TGCGCCAGCAGCTTAACTACTAGCGGCCTCTACGAGCAGTACTTC

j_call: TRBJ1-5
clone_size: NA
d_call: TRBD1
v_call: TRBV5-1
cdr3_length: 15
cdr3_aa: CASSFRGQGNQPQHF
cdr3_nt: TGCGCCAGCAGCTTCCGGGGACAGGGCAATCAGCCCCAGCATTTT

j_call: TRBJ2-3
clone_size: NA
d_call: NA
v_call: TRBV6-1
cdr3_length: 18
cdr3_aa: CASSERSSSPYHQDTQYF
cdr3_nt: TGTGCCAGCAGTGAAAGGTCATCCAGCCCGTACCATCAAGATACGCAGTATTTT

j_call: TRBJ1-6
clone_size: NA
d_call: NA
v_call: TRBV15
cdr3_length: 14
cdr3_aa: CATSRAGSHSPLHF
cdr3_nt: TGTGCCACCAGCAGGGCTGGTAGCCATTCACCCCTCCACTTT

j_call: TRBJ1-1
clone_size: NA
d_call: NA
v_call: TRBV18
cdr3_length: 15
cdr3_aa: CASSPRGRENTEAFF
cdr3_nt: TGTGCCAGCTCACCCAGAGGGAGGGAGAACACTGAAGCTTTCTTT

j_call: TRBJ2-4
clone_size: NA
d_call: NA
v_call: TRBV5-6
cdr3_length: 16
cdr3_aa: CASSFLAQEAKNIQYF
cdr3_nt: TGTGCCAGCAGCTTCCTCGCACAGGAAGCCAAAAACATTCAGTACTTC

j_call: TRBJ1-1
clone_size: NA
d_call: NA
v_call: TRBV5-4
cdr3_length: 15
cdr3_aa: CASSLERGSNTEAFF
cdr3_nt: TGTGCCAGCAGCTTGGAACGGGGTTCGAACACTGAAGCTTTCTTT

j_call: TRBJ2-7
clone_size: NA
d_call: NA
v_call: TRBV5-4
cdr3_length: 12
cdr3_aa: CASSLMGNEQYF
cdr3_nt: TGTGCCAGCAGCTTGATGGGTAACGAGCAGTACTTC

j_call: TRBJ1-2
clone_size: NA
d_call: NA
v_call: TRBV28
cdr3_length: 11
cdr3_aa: CASRGVDGYTF
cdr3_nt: TGTGCCAGCCGGGGGGTAGACGGCTACACCTTC

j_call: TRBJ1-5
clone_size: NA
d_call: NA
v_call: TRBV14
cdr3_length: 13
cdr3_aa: CASSQYIRGPQHF
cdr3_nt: TGTGCCAGCAGCCAGTATATCCGAGGGCCCCAGCATTTT

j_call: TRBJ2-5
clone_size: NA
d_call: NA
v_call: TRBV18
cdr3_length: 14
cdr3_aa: CASSPPFSRETQYF
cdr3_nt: TGTGCCAGCTCACCACCGTTCTCCCGGGAGACCCAGTACTTC

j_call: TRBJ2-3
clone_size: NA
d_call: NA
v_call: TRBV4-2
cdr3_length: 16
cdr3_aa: CASSQEGRGSTDTQYF
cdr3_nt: TGTGCCAGCAGCCAAGAAGGCAGGGGAAGCACAGATACGCAGTATTTT

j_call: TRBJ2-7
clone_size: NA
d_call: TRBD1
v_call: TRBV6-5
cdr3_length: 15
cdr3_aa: CASSLTGGASYEQYF
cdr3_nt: TGTGCCAGCAGTTTGACAGGGGGGGCTTCCTACGAGCAGTACTTC

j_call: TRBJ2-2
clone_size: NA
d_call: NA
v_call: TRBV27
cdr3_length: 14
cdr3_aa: CASSLGQNTGELFF
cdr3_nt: TGTGCCAGCAGTTTGGGACAGAACACCGGGGAGCTGTTTTTT

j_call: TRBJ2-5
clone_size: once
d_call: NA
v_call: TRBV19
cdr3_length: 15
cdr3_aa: CASSQDLPSVETQYF
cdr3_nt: TGTGCCAGTAGCCAAGACCTCCCTTCTGTAGAGACCCAGTACTTC

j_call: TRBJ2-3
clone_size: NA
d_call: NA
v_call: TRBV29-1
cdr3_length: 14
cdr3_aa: CSVDGDTFADTQYF
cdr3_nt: TGCAGCGTTGATGGGGACACATTCGCAGATACGCAGTATTTT

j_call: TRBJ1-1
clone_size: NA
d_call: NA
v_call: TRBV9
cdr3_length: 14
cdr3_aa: CASSVWEGGTEAFF
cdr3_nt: TGTGCCAGCAGCGTATGGGAGGGAGGAACTGAAGCTTTCTTT